This TCR beta chain was obtained from a study of blood T cell repertoires in COVID-19. On the study more broadly: Acute and convalescent COVID-19 specimens originated in the United States, Italy and Spain.

This CDR3 has 15 amino acids. V was cut by 2 bases and J by 6 bases, with 14 bases left in between. Per the germline V gene, CDR1 is SGHAT and CDR2 is FQNNGV. In the authors' workflow: The authors estimated nucleated cell counts from reference gene primer amplification. Produced via immunoSEQ multiplex PCR; TCRdb's table is partial and in-frame only. Clone size and V and J calls were adopted from that table, with D and trimming inferred from the DNA. The sample consists of about 140,000 clones, 80% to 85% of them appearing once. V and J are TRBV11-2 and TRBJ2-4; D is unresolved. This clonotype originated in a human donor in a cohort sampled during active COVID-19. Material for sequencing was peripheral blood. The CDR3: CASSLTYGETNIQYF. CDR3 nucleotides: TGTGCCAGCAGCTTAACGTATGGAGAAACAAACATTCAGTACTTC.